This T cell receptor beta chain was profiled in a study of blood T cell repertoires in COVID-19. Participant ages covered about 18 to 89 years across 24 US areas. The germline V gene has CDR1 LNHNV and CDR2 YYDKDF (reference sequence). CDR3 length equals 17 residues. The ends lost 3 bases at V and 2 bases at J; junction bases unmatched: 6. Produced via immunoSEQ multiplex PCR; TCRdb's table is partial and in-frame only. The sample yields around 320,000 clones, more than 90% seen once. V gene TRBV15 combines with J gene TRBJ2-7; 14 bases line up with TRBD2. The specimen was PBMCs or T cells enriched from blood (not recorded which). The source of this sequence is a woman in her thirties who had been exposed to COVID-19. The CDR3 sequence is CATSSGWTSGGPYEQYF. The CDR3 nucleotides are TGTGCCACCAGCAGTGGGTGGACTAGCGGGGGGCCCTACGAGCAGTACTTC. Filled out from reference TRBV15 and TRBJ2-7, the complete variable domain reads DAMVIQNPRYQVTQFGKPVTLSCSQTLNHNVMYWYQQKSSQAPKLLFHYYDKDFNNEADTPDNFQSRRPNTSFCFLDIRSPGLGDTAMYLCATSSGWTSGGPYEQYFGPGTRLTVT.